This TCR beta chain was captured in a study of blood T cell repertoires in COVID-19. Study as a whole: Specimens from acute and convalescent COVID-19 originated in the United States, Italy and Spain. From T cells, B-cell-depleted T cells, or PBMCs came the material, which was cDNA or gDNA.

CDR3 length: 14 residues. Germline loops: CDR1 SGHVS, CDR2 FQNEAQ. J lost 4 bases, V lost 4 bases, and 4 bases had no gene match. Original analysis: Estimated nucleated cell counts came from reference gene primer amplification. Using immunoSEQ multiplex PCR, the repertoire was profiled, and TCRdb retains in-frame clones only, with some absent. V and J calls and clone size are as listed in that table; D and trimming were resolved from the DNA. The table lists some 200,000 clones, less than 90% of them singletons. The chain combines TRBV7-8 with TRBJ1-2, with 9 bases fitting TRBD1. The sample taken for sequencing was peripheral blood. This TCR derives from a woman between 50 and 59 years old with acute or convalescent COVID-19. CDR3 in amino acids: CASSYRQGVYGYTF. Written as DNA, the CDR3 is TGTGCCAGCAGCTACCGACAGGGGGTCTATGGCTACACCTTC.